This T cell receptor beta chain was sequenced in a study of blood T cells in healthy people across ages. Isolated per sample were at least 6.5 million PBMCs. The germline gives CDR1 MNHNY, CDR2 SVGAGI (reference sequence). The CDR3 has 16 amino acids. A remark on this clonotype: Its antigen remains unidentified.

Study observations and caveats: The long-lived group displayed more naive CD4+ cells, plus higher diversity, than the aged donors did.

With a J-beta primer mix and a sample-barcoded 5' primer, a second PCR ran about 7 to 12 cycles. Each cDNA molecule carried a tag from a template-switch adaptor that contained 12 random nucleotides. CDR3-containing paired-end reads numbering at least 2.5 million came from each sample. Each CDR3 protein gets one entry after TCRdb re-called the 5' RACE reads with MiXCR. The table records roughly 2 million distinct CDR3 sequences, 49% of them present only once. V gene TRBV6-6 combines with J gene TRBJ2-4; 7 nucleotides match TRBD1. The J call is uncertain, as TRBJ2-7 better fits the DNA end. The sequence derives from a woman in her thirties or forties in good health. The specimen was blood. CDR3 protein: CASSYSSRDRGREQYF. CDR3 sequence (DNA): TGTGCCAGCAGTTACTCTAGTCGGGACAGAGGCCGCGAGCAGTACTTC.